The 24 T cell receptor beta chains below come from one sample, sequenced in a study of blood T cell repertoires in COVID-19. Some clones are missing from TCRdb's copy, which holds only in-frame ones; the method was immunoSEQ multiplex PCR. The profile shows around 260,000 clones, less than 90% of them singletons. The sequencing sample was made of peripheral blood. These receptors were obtained from a man aged 30 to 39 with active or convalescent COVID-19.

The rearrangement uses TRBV21-1 and TRBJ2-1; the table's D call, TRBD1, has no DNA check behind it. TRBV21-1 is given as a pseudogene. The CDR3 length is 17 residues. The chain's CDR3 is CASSYKPGQSSYNEQFF. The DNA of the CDR3 is TGTGCCAGCAGCTACAAACCTGGACAGAGCTCCTACAATGAGCAGTTCTTC.

This clone was counted once. This rearrangement joins TRBV9 to TRBJ1-6; 7 bases are a match to TRBD1. The CDR3 spans 15 residues. J lost 7 bases, V lost 3 bases, and 7 bases had no gene match. CDR1 is SGDLS, CDR2 YYNGEE, per germline. The chain's CDR3 is CASSAHRDSNSPLHF. The CDR3, as DNA: TGTGCCAGCAGCGCTCACCGGGACAGCAATTCACCCCTCCACTTT.

This clone appeared once. J is TRBJ1-6 and V is TRBV27; 7 bases are a match to TRBD1. The CDR3 is 14 amino acids. The germline V gene encodes CDR1 MNHEY and CDR2 SMNVEV (reference sequence). Trimming cost V 3 bases and J 9 bases; bases outside gene matches: 5. The CDR3 region is CASSLQGVGSPLHF. DNA of the CDR3: TGTGCCAGCAGTTTGCAGGGGGTGGGTTCACCCCTCCACTTT.

The rearrangement links TRBV7-9 to TRBJ2-7; 7 bases are a match to TRBD1. CDR1 is SEHNR and CDR2 is FQNEAQ in the germline V gene (reference sequence). The CDR3 runs to 15 residues. V lost 4 bases and J lost 3; bases outside the gene matches: 9. The CDR3 loop reads CASSSRAGGFYEQYF. In DNA form, the CDR3 reads TGTGCCAGCAGCTCCAGGGCAGGGGGTTTCTACGAGCAGTACTTC.

CDR3 sequence (DNA): TGTGCCAGCAACCAGGGTGGGGGGAATCAGCCCCAGCATTTT. It translates to CASNQGGGNQPQHF. The chain links TRBV28 to TRBJ1-5; D is perhaps TRBD1 (5 bases). The CDR3 runs to 14 residues. Germline CDR1 and CDR2: MDHEN and SYDVKM. V was pared by 7 bases and J by 4 bases, with 14 bases between.

V is TRBV4-1 and J is TRBJ1-3; 8 nucleotides line up with TRBD1. CDR1 MGHRA and CDR2 YSYEKL come from the germline V gene. With 0 bases clipped from V and 8 bases from J, the junction kept 15 bases outside the gene matches. The CDR3 covers 18 residues. In DNA, the CDR3 is TGCGCCAGCAGCCAAGACGTTCCCGGACAGGGTGTACAATACACCATATATTTT. Its protein is CASSQDVPGQGVQYTIYF.

V usage is TRBV29-1 and J usage is TRBJ1-1, with a tentative D call TRBD1 (5 bases). The CDR3 extends over 14 amino acids. CDR1 SQVTM and CDR2 ANQGSEA come from the germline V gene. The ends were cut back, 7 bases at V and 1 base at J, with 16 bases in the middle. The CDR3 protein is CSGVGLQANTEAFF. CDR3 coding DNA: TGCAGCGGGGTAGGGTTACAGGCGAACACTGAAGCTTTCTTT.

This chain uses TRBV7-9 with TRBJ1-1; D is undetermined. V was clipped by 6 bases and J by 0 bases, with 17 bases between them. The CDR3 totals 16 residues. Germline lookup yields CDR1 SEHNR and CDR2 FQNEAQ (reference sequence). CDR3 in amino acids: CASRSAFGVMNTEAFF. The CDR3 coding sequence is TGTGCCAGCAGATCGGCATTCGGGGTTATGAACACTGAAGCTTTCTTT.

There are a few counts of this clone. The chain uses TRBV2 and TRBJ2-5; 7 bases are shared with TRBD2. The CDR3 sequence is 10 residues long. CDR1 is SNHLY and CDR2 is FYNNEI in the germline V gene. The ends lost 11 bases at V and 5 bases at J; junction bases unmatched: 2. The CDR3 bases are TGTGCCTCCGGGGGGGAGACCCAGTACTTC. Translated, it gives CASGGETQYF. Combining the CDR3 with reference TRBV2 and TRBJ2-5 gives the whole variable domain EPEVTQTPSHQVTQMGQEVILRCVPISNHLYFYWYRQILGQKVEFLVSFYNNEISEKSEIFDDQFSVERPDGSNFTLKIRSTKLEDSAMYFCASGGETQYFGPGTRLLVL.

The chain carries TRBV3-1 (or the pseudogene TRBV3-2) and TRBJ2-7, with 11 bases identical to TRBD1. There are 14 residues in the CDR3. J was trimmed by 3 bases and V by 4 bases; bases with no gene match: 2. Germline V gene data show CDR1 as LGHDT and CDR2 as YNNKEL (reference sequence). For the CDR3, the DNA is TGTGCCAGCAGCCTGGACAGGGGGCTCTACGAGCAGTACTTC. It is translated as CASSLDRGLYEQYF.

V gene TRBV6-2 or TRBV6-3 combines with J gene TRBJ2-2; TRBD1 matches 9 bases. The CDR3 has 14 amino acids. CDR1 and CDR2 from the germline V gene are MNHEY and SVGEGT. Trimming removed 4 bases from V and 7 bases from J; junction bases left unmatched: 4. This chain's CDR3 is CASSFGQGNGELFF. CDR3 DNA sequence: TGTGCCAGCAGTTTTGGACAGGGGAACGGGGAGCTGTTTTTT.

The rearrangement links TRBV7-6 to TRBJ2-7; D is unresolved. Germline CDR1 SGHVS, CDR2 FNYEAQ. There are 11 residues in the CDR3. V was pared by 5 bases and J by 7 bases, with 9 bases between. Here the CDR3 reads CASSPSQEQYF. The CDR3 DNA follows: TGTGCCAGCAGCCCCTCCCAGGAGCAGTACTTC.

The chain carries TRBV2 and TRBJ2-1; TRBD2 matches at 15 bases. The germline gives CDR1 SNHLY, CDR2 FYNNEI. CDR3 size: 15 residues. The ends lost 6 bases at V and 13 bases at J; junction bases unmatched: 10. This CDR3 is CASRFRTSGGGSQFF. The CDR3 bases are TGTGCCAGCAGGTTTAGGACTAGCGGGGGGGGCTCCCAGTTCTTC.

The chain has TRBV5-8 and TRBJ1-6; tentatively, D is TRBD1 (5 bases). V dropped 7 bases and J dropped 8 bases, with 16 bases sitting between them. Germline V gene lookup returns CDR1 SGHTS and CDR2 YDEGEE. CDR3 size: 14 residues. CDR3 in DNA: TGTGCCAGCCGCCCGGGACTGCACGATTCACCCCTCCACTTT. Translating gives CASRPGLHDSPLHF.

The genes are TRBV21-1 and TRBJ1-4; the table's D call TRBD1 went unverified against the DNA. TRBV21-1 is termed a pseudogene. The CDR3 loop spans 17 amino acids. The chain's CDR3 is CASSKVRQFATNEKLFF. DNA of the CDR3: TGTGCCAGCAGCAAGGTTAGACAATTTGCAACTAATGAAAAACTGTTTTTT.

This chain links TRBV4-3 with TRBJ1-4, with D maybe TRBD1 (6 bases). This CDR3 is built from 14 residues. V shed 0 bases and J shed 14 bases, with 16 bases lying between them. Germline V gene sequence: CDR1 LGHNA, CDR2 YSLEER. This CDR3 reads CASSQEGGPFPLFF. The CDR3 bases are TGCGCCAGCAGCCAAGAGGGGGGGCCATTCCCCCTGTTTTTT.

CDR3 DNA sequence: TGTGCCAGCAGTTTGACTAGCAGCCAAGAGACCCAGTACTTC. The encoded protein is CASSLTSSQETQYF. This chain links TRBV7-3 with TRBJ2-5; 7 nucleotides match TRBD2. V lost 6 bases and J lost 1; bases outside the gene matches: 5. This CDR3 contains 14 residues. Germline-derived CDR1 and CDR2 are SGHTA and FQGTGA. The full variable domain, with the rest looked up from reference TRBV7-3 and TRBJ2-5, is GAGVSQTPSNKVTEKGKYVELRCDPISGHTALYWYRQSLGQGPEFLIYFQGTGAADDSGLPNDRFFAVRPEGSVSTLKIQRTERGDSAVYLCASSLTSSQETQYFGPGTRLLVL.

The chain employs TRBV10-3 and TRBJ1-1, with 10 bases that match TRBD1. Germline V gene sequence: CDR1 ENHRY, CDR2 SYGVKD. V shed 7 bases, J shed 3 bases, and the junction held 5 bases outside the gene matches. This CDR3 is built from 14 residues. The CDR3 region is CAITRGTGDTEAFF. CDR3 coding DNA: TGTGCCATCACCAGAGGGACAGGGGACACTGAAGCTTTCTTT.

V is TRBV12-3 or TRBV12-4 and J is TRBJ2-5; D gene ambiguous. The germline V and J ends were trimmed by 8 bases and 4 bases, with 14 bases remaining between them. This CDR3 region has 13 residues. CDR3 residues: CASGGSGSETQYF. CDR3 bases: TGTGCCAGCGGTGGTTCCGGGTCAGAGACCCAGTACTTC.

The DNA of the CDR3 is TGTGCCAGCAGCCCCGGGGTTGTAGGGTTATTCGAGCAGTACTTC. Its translation: CASSPGVVGLFEQYF. This rearrangement joins TRBV5-8 to TRBJ2-7, with D possibly TRBD2 on 5 matching bases. The V gene's germline CDR1 is SGHTS and CDR2 YDEGEE. CDR3 size: 15 residues. Trimming removed 4 bases from V and 6 bases from J, with 20 bases in between.

The chain combines TRBV10-3 with TRBJ2-7, with no clear D. CDR3 length: 13 residues. V shed 0 bases and J shed 4 bases, with 7 bases lying between them. Germline lookup yields CDR1 ENHRY and CDR2 SYGVKD. The CDR3 region is CAISESFQYEQYF. CDR3 in DNA: TGTGCCATCAGTGAGTCCTTCCAGTACGAGCAGTACTTC.

In its sample, this clone was seen a few times. The chain uses TRBV27 and TRBJ1-2; a weak D match, TRBD1 (6 bases). CDR3 length equals 12 residues. Germline V gene lookup returns CDR1 MNHEY and CDR2 SMNVEV (reference sequence). Trimming took 2 bases from V and 5 from J, leaving 6 bases between them. CDR3 region: CASSLQGYGYTF. In nucleotides, the CDR3 is TGTGCCAGCAGTTTACAGGGGTATGGCTACACCTTC.

The gene calls are TRBV4-3 and TRBJ2-2, with 11 positions matching TRBD2. CDR1 is LGHNA and CDR2 is YSLEER in the germline V gene. V shed 4 bases and J 2 bases; nucleotides not matched to a gene: 6. The CDR3 is 17 amino acids. CDR3 DNA: TGCGCCAGCAGCCGGGAACTAGCGGGGGCCAACACCGGGGAGCTGTTTTTT. This sequence encodes CASSRELAGANTGELFF.

The CDR3 spells CASSLGSRGKLFF. The CDR3 region has the DNA TGTGCCAGCAGCTTGGGTTCGCGAGGGAAACTGTTTTTT. The chain links TRBV5-8 to TRBJ1-4, with D hard to call. The CDR3 covers 13 residues. Germline V lookup: CDR1 SGHTS, CDR2 YDEGEE. V lost 0 bases and J 11 bases, leaving 11 bases between the germline ends.